The next 13 T cell receptor beta chains were all read from a single sample in a study of T-cell memory formation after mild COVID-19. TCRdb reprocessed the 5' RACE reads with MiXCR, giving one entry per CDR3 protein. The sample consists of 550,000 to 600,000 distinct CDR3 sequences, about a fifth of them appearing once. The specimen sequenced was PBMCs or a T cell subset sorted from them (not recorded which). These receptor sequences come from an adult woman who had mild COVID-19 (a few samples of this study predate the infection). Cell type and time point are not known.

This clonotype has more than one count but fewer than ten. The chain recombines TRBV29-1 with TRBJ1-1; D unclear. Germline V CDR1 and CDR2: SQVTM, ANQGSEA. The CDR3 has 11 amino acids. Deletions cut 5 bases from V and 3 bases from J, with 7 bases between. The CDR3 sequence: CSVSIYTEAFF. The CDR3 region has the DNA TGCAGCGTTAGCATTTACACTGAAGCTTTCTTT. Filled out from reference TRBV29-1 and TRBJ1-1, the complete variable domain reads SAVISQKPSRDICQRGTSLTIQCQVDSQVTMMFWYRQQPGQSLTLIATANQGSEATYESGFVIDKFPISRPNLTFSTLTVSNMSPEDSSIYLCSVSIYTEAFFGQGTRLTVV.

This clonotype was counted between two and nine times. The V call is TRBV5-1, the J call TRBJ2-1; the match to TRBD2 covers 9 bases. J lost 7 bases, V lost 0 bases, and 2 bases had no gene match. The germline V gene encodes CDR1 SGHRS and CDR2 YFSETQ. CDR3 length: 14 amino acids. The chain's CDR3 is CASSLASGKNEQFF. CDR3 nucleotide sequence: TGCGCCAGCAGCTTGGCTAGCGGGAAAAATGAGCAGTTCTTC. Drawing the rest from reference TRBV5-1 and TRBJ2-1, the complete variable domain is KAGVTQTPRYLIKTRGQQVTLSCSPISGHRSVSWYQQTPGQGLQFLFEYFSETQRNKGNFPGRFSGRQFSNSRSEMNVSTLELGDSALYLCASSLASGKNEQFFGPGTRLTVL.

This clonotype occurred once. The J gene is TRBJ2-1, the V gene TRBV6-5; D gene unclear. The V gene lost 2 bases and the J gene lost 1 base, with 9 bases spanning the gap. From germline, CDR1 is MNHEY and CDR2 SVGAGI. The CDR3 loop spans 15 amino acids. CDR3: CASSYGLGSYNEQFF. The CDR3, as DNA: TGTGCCAGCAGTTACGGGCTAGGGTCCTACAATGAGCAGTTCTTC.

This clonotype was seen a handful of times. J is TRBJ2-2 and V is TRBV6-6; D call uncertain. Trimming pared 6 bases from V and 5 bases from J, leaving 16 bases between. CDR1 and CDR2 from the germline V gene are MNHNY and SVGAGI (reference sequence). This CDR3 spans 15 amino acids. CDR3 nucleotide sequence: TGTGCCAGCAGGTCCGGCCCCCTCGGGACCGGGGAGCTGTTTTTT. The encoded protein is CASRSGPLGTGELFF.

This clonotype showed up just a few times. V and J are TRBV2 and TRBJ1-6; D unresolved. Trimming left V 5 bases short and J 10 bases short, with 6 bases between. This CDR3 is built from 11 residues. The V gene's germline CDR1 is SNHLY and CDR2 FYNNEI. The chain's CDR3 is CASSQDSPLHF. For the CDR3, the DNA is TGTGCCAGCAGTCAGGACTCACCCCTCCACTTT.

The V and J genes are TRBV20-1 and TRBJ2-1; TRBD2 matches 8 bases. V shed 1 base, J shed 7 bases, and the junction held 12 bases outside the gene matches. Germline V gene lookup returns CDR1 DFQATT and CDR2 SNEGSKA (reference sequence). This CDR3 spans 16 amino acids. The CDR3 loop is CSARVVAGRDWNEQFF. CDR3 DNA: TGCAGTGCTAGAGTTGTAGCGGGACGGGATTGGAATGAGCAGTTCTTC.

The chain uses TRBV7-9 and TRBJ2-7; possibly TRBD1 for D (6 bases). V lost 1 base to trimming and J lost 12 bases, with 16 bases between them. Germline loops: CDR1 SEHNR, CDR2 FQNEAQ (reference sequence). This CDR3 comprises 13 residues. CDR3 protein: CASSLGIGTPTYF. Written as DNA, the CDR3 is TGTGCCAGCAGCTTAGGTATTGGGACACCGACGTACTTC.

This clonotype was recorded at least ten times. The gene calls are TRBV5-1 and TRBJ2-3, with D perhaps assigned TRBD1 or TRBD2 (6 bases each). Trimming took off 1 base at V and 2 bases at J, with 11 bases between the two ends. CDR3 length: 15 amino acids. Per the germline V gene, CDR1 is SGHRS and CDR2 is YFSETQ. In nucleotides, the CDR3 is TGCGCCAGCAGCTTGTTTCCGGGGGCCACAGATACGCAGTATTTT. Its protein product is CASSLFPGATDTQYF. The full variable domain, its missing parts supplied by reference TRBV5-1 and TRBJ2-3, is KAGVTQTPRYLIKTRGQQVTLSCSPISGHRSVSWYQQTPGQGLQFLFEYFSETQRNKGNFPGRFSGRQFSNSRSEMNVSTLELGDSALYLCASSLFPGATDTQYFGPGTRLTVL.

Notes on this clonotype: One junction end disagrees with the germline gene, perhaps due to a read error. The gene calls are TRBV7-9 and TRBJ2-7; D gene uncertain. The CDR3 length is 15 residues. CDR1 SEHNR and CDR2 FQNEAQ come from the germline V gene (reference sequence). The CDR3 nucleotides read TGTGCCAGCAGCTTAGCGAGTCAGAATATAGGGTCTGATGTGTTC. The encoded protein is CASSLASQNIGSDVF.

The chain is built from TRBV5-1 and TRBJ1-5; 10 positions match TRBD1. The CDR3 length is 15 residues. Trimming cost V 1 base and J 6 bases; bases outside gene matches: 4. The germline V gene encodes CDR1 SGHRS and CDR2 YFSETQ. The CDR3 reads CASSLTGQGIQPQHF. CDR3 coding DNA: TGCGCCAGCAGCTTGACGGGACAGGGGATTCAGCCCCAGCATTTT.

V and J are TRBV9 and TRBJ2-5; 9 nucleotides line up with TRBD1. This CDR3 has 15 amino acids. Trimming removed 4 bases from V and 5 bases from J; junction bases left unmatched: 9. Looked up from germline, CDR1 is SGDLS and CDR2 is YYNGEE. The CDR3 reads CASSKSQGARETQYF. Here the CDR3 DNA reads TGTGCCAGCAGCAAATCACAGGGGGCGAGGGAGACCCAGTACTTC.

The J gene is TRBJ1-6, the V gene TRBV5-6; possible D gene TRBD1, 5 bases. The CDR3 covers 15 residues. Germline loops: CDR1 SGHDT, CDR2 YYEEEE. The V end was cut by 4 bases, the J end by 7 bases, with 15 bases between. For the CDR3, the DNA is TGTGCCAGCAGCCCTATCGGACAACGAAATTCACCCCTCCACTTT. Translating it yields CASSPIGQRNSPLHF.

The rearrangement uses TRBV20-1 and TRBJ1-1; no clear D. With 0 bases removed from V and 1 base from J, the gap between germline ends came to 9 bases. This CDR3 spans 14 amino acids. CDR1 is DFQATT and CDR2 is SNEGSKA in the germline V gene (reference sequence). The CDR3 spells CSARDRAGNTEAFF. The DNA for the CDR3 is TGCAGTGCTAGAGACAGAGCCGGGAACACTGAAGCTTTCTTT.